This T cell receptor beta chain originates from a study of T cells in Graves' hyperthyroidism and ophthalmopathy. There are many counts of this clonotype. Trimming removed 1 base from V and 3 bases from J, with 9 bases in between. Germline CDR1 and CDR2: SEHNR and FQNEAQ (reference sequence). The CDR3 length is 14 residues. The diagnoses drew upon clinical symptoms, serum thyroxine and TRAb, thyroid ultrasound and orbital computed tomography. RNA transcripts gave rise to amplified TCR beta CDR3 regions. First-round RT-PCR targeting the TCR CDR3 was performed with the HTBI primer set. TCRdb reprocessed the multiplex PCR reads with MiXCR, giving one entry per CDR3 protein. The sample has roughly 290,000 distinct CDR3 sequences, about an eighth seen once.

This clonotype originated in a woman in her 30s with Graves' hyperthyroidism that later progressed to Graves' ophthalmopathy. The material sequenced was blood. The chain is built from TRBV7-9 and TRBJ2-5; D is ambiguous. CDR3 sequence reads: CASSLGGLEETQYF. CDR3 sequence (DNA): TGTGCCAGCAGCTTAGGCGGCTTGGAAGAGACCCAGTACTTC.